This entry lists 29 T cell receptor beta chains sequenced from one sample in a study of T cells in localized non-small cell lung cancer (dated by TCRdb to 2018 to 2021). The library came from the immunoSEQ multiplex PCR assay. This immuneACCESS table, as held by TCRdb, lists in-frame sequences with V and J called but not all clones. Of the missing ones, under half trace to an unresolved V gene in checked studies; the others have no known cause. The sample includes around 50,000 clones, with about nine tenths observed a single time. The ten top clones hold approximately 5.2% of the sample. The sample consisted of peripheral blood, taken before any cancer treatment. These receptors were taken from a woman aged 35-75 years with stage I lung adenocarcinoma.

The V call is TRBV5-1, the J call TRBJ1-4; TRBD1 aligns across 8 bases. Trimming cost V 2 bases and J 3 bases; bases outside gene matches: 9. Per germline, CDR1 SGHRS and CDR2 YFSETQ. CDR3 length equals 17 residues. For the CDR3, the DNA is TGCGCCAGCAGCTTAGGACAGGGTTCAGGTCCTAATGAAAAACTGTTTTTT. This gives the protein CASSLGQGSGPNEKLFF.

The chain is built from TRBV9 and TRBJ2-7; TRBD1 agrees at 10 bases. J lost 4 bases, V lost 3 bases, and 4 bases had no gene match. The CDR3 extends over 14 amino acids. The germline V gene encodes CDR1 SGDLS and CDR2 YYNGEE. The CDR3 DNA is TGTGCCAGCAGCGCCTGGGACAGGGGTTACGAGCAGTACTTC. It codes for CASSAWDRGYEQYF.

Remarks on this clone: Germline is not matched at one junction end, which may reflect a read error. The V gene is TRBV5-5, the J gene TRBJ1-3; D call uncertain. Looked up from germline, CDR1 is SGHKS and CDR2 is YYEKEE (reference sequence). CDR3 length equals 13 residues. CDR3 in amino acids: CASSLGSGNTIYF. CDR3 sequence (DNA): TGTGCCAGCAGTTTGGGGTCTGGAAACACCATATATTTT.

This chain uses TRBV5-6 with TRBJ1-6; possibly TRBD1 for D (6 bases). The CDR3 length is 15 residues. V was trimmed by 4 bases and J by 7 bases, leaving 15 bases between them. Germline lookup yields CDR1 SGHDT and CDR2 YYEEEE. CDR3 region: CASSLDGGRNSPLHF. CDR3 nucleotides: TGTGCCAGCAGCCTGGATGGGGGCCGGAATTCACCCCTCCACTTT. Using reference TRBV5-6 and TRBJ1-6 for the parts outside the CDR3, the full variable domain is DAGVTQSPTHLIKTRGQQVTLRCSPKSGHDTVSWYQQALGQGPQFIFQYYEEEERQRGNFPDRFSGHQFPNYSSELNVNALLLGDSALYLCASSLDGGRNSPLHFGNGTRLTVT.

This chain connects TRBV9 to TRBJ2-1; D perhaps matches TRBD2 (6 bases). V was pared by 4 bases and J by 7 bases, with 12 bases between. The CDR3 runs to 13 residues. CDR1 is SGDLS, CDR2 YYNGEE, per germline. The CDR3 DNA reads TGTGCCAGCAGCCCGCGGGGCGGGAATGAGCAGTTCTTC. Translation gives CASSPRGGNEQFF.

This chain links TRBV6-5 with TRBJ1-4, with 10 bases lining up with TRBD1. This CDR3 contains 16 residues. Germline-derived CDR1 and CDR2 are MNHEY and SVGAGI. V shed 2 bases and J 3 bases; nucleotides not matched to a gene: 3. CDR3 loop: CASSYRDRGPNEKLFF. The CDR3 DNA follows: TGTGCCAGCAGTTACCGGGACAGGGGTCCTAATGAAAAACTGTTTTTT.

This rearrangement joins TRBV29-1 to TRBJ1-2, with D possibly matching TRBD1 (5 bases). Trimming took off 4 bases at V and 2 bases at J, with 11 bases between the two ends. The germline CDR1 and CDR2 sequences are SQVTM and ANQGSEA. The CDR3 extends over 13 amino acids. In DNA, the CDR3 is TGCAGCGTTGTACCGGGACCCAACTATGGCTACACCTTC. Residues: CSVVPGPNYGYTF.

The J gene is TRBJ1-2, the V gene TRBV4-2, with D maybe TRBD1 (6 bases). The CDR3 has 16 residues. Looked up from germline, CDR1 is LGHNA and CDR2 is YNFKEQ. V was shortened by 4 bases and J by 2 bases, with 17 bases between the two germline ends. The CDR3 DNA sequence: TGTGCCAGCAGCCCACAAACAGGGACCGCAAACTATGGCTACACCTTC. This translates into CASSPQTGTANYGYTF.

The chain has TRBV30 and TRBJ2-3, with D perhaps TRBD2 (5 bases). Trimming shortened V by 2 bases and J by 0 bases, and 9 bases separated the two germline ends. Germline V CDR1 and CDR2: GTSNPN, SVGIG (reference sequence). CDR3 length: 14 residues. The CDR3 reads CAWSSTRSTDTQYF. CDR3 sequence (DNA): TGTGCCTGGAGTTCCACTAGGAGCACAGATACGCAGTATTTT.

The chain couples TRBV14 to TRBJ1-2, with D tentatively TRBD1 (6 bases). V was cut by 1 base and J by 6 bases, with 18 bases left in between. Germline V CDR1 and CDR2: SGHDN, FVKESK. The CDR3 contains 16 residues. CDR3 sequence: CASSQVTGRNVDGYTF. Here the CDR3 DNA reads TGTGCCAGCAGCCAAGTAACAGGGAGGAATGTCGATGGCTACACCTTC.

CDR3 loop: CASSEGFLGGGLSSYNEQFF. The CDR3 nucleotides read TGTGCCAGCAGTGAGGGTTTCCTAGGGGGCGGATTGAGCTCCTACAATGAGCAGTTCTTC. This chain uses TRBV2 with TRBJ2-1; TRBD1 matches at 7 bases. Germline loops: CDR1 SNHLY, CDR2 FYNNEI. J lost 0 bases, V lost 3 bases, and 17 bases had no gene match. CDR3 length: 20 residues.

The chain uses TRBV19 and TRBJ2-7; tentatively, D is TRBD2 (6 bases). The CDR3 length is 15 residues. Trimming removed 2 bases from V and 4 bases from J, with 15 bases in between. The V gene's germline CDR1 is LNHDA and CDR2 SQIVND (reference sequence). This CDR3 is CASSISSGSTYEQYF. CDR3 DNA sequence: TGTGCCAGTAGTATAAGCAGCGGGTCCACTTACGAGCAGTACTTC.

The rearrangement joins TRBV27 to TRBJ2-7, with no clear D. Trimming took 5 bases from V and 0 from J, leaving 14 bases between them. CDR3 size: 15 residues. CDR1 MNHEY and CDR2 SMNVEV come from the germline V gene (reference sequence). Here the CDR3 reads CASSPTWVSSYEQYF. CDR3 DNA sequence: TGTGCCAGCAGTCCCACGTGGGTCAGCTCCTACGAGCAGTACTTC.

The chain carries TRBV10-3 and TRBJ1-2, with D uncertain. This CDR3 spans 10 amino acids. The V end was cut by 10 bases, the J end by 3 bases, with 6 bases between. Germline loops: CDR1 ENHRY, CDR2 SYGVKD. CDR3 sequence reads: CATRDYGYTF. DNA for the CDR3: TGTGCCACCCGGGACTATGGCTACACCTTC.

The chain combines TRBV9 with TRBJ2-3, with TRBD2 identical over 9 bases. V shed 4 bases and J 5 bases; nucleotides not matched to a gene: 11. Per germline, CDR1 SGDLS and CDR2 YYNGEE. The CDR3 covers 16 residues. The CDR3 loop is CASSHLSGGTKDTQYF. CDR3 nucleotide sequence: TGTGCCAGCAGCCATTTGAGCGGGGGGACTAAAGATACGCAGTATTTT.

The V gene is TRBV28, the J gene TRBJ2-3; 7 nucleotides line up with TRBD1. The length of the CDR3 is 16 residues. Trimming cost V 2 bases and J 0 bases; bases outside gene matches: 5. Germline lookup yields CDR1 MDHEN and CDR2 SYDVKM. The CDR3 coding sequence is TGTGCCAGCAGTTTACGTAGGGGGCGCAGCACAGATACGCAGTATTTT. Translating gives CASSLRRGRSTDTQYF.

The genes are TRBV6-1 and TRBJ2-1; 8 bases align to TRBD2. The V gene end was trimmed by 4 bases and the J gene end by 0 bases; junction bases not matched to a gene: 5. There are 16 residues in the CDR3. Per germline, CDR1 MNHNS and CDR2 SASEGT. This CDR3 reads CASSGGGGPSYNEQFF. CDR3 in DNA: TGTGCCAGCAGTGGGGGCGGGGGGCCCTCCTACAATGAGCAGTTCTTC.

This chain connects TRBV29-1 to TRBJ2-4; D gene ambiguous. This CDR3 is built from 13 residues. The V end was cut by 8 bases, the J end by 0 bases, with 11 bases between. Germline CDR1 SQVTM, CDR2 ANQGSEA. The CDR3 here is CSITTLAKNIQYF. Written as DNA, the CDR3 is TGCAGCATTACCACACTAGCCAAAAACATTCAGTACTTC.

This chain uses TRBV6-5 with TRBJ1-1; TRBD1 is a possible D gene (5 bases). CDR3 size: 14 residues. Trimming pared 6 bases from V and 6 bases from J, leaving 17 bases between. Looked up from germline, CDR1 is MNHEY and CDR2 is SVGAGI. In DNA form, the CDR3 reads TGTGCCAGCAGCCCAGGGACGGGAGGCCCTGAAGCTTTCTTT. This encodes CASSPGTGGPEAFF.

The chain is built from TRBV10-2 and TRBJ2-1, with D unresolved. The V gene lost 0 bases and the J gene lost 10 bases, with 4 bases spanning the gap. From germline, CDR1 is WSHSY and CDR2 SAAADI. The CDR3 sequence is 11 residues long. The CDR3 DNA reads TGCGCCAGCAGTGAGTCAGGAGAGCAGTTCTTC. This translates into CASSESGEQFF.

This CDR3 is CASTSTGNYEQYF. CDR3 DNA sequence: TGCGCCAGCACCTCGACAGGGAACTACGAGCAGTACTTC. V is TRBV10-1 and J is TRBJ2-7, with TRBD1 identical over 7 bases. The CDR3 is 13 residues long. Germline CDR1 reads WNHNN; CDR2 reads SYGVQD (reference sequence). V lost 7 bases and J lost 3; bases outside the gene matches: 6.

J is TRBJ1-1 and V is TRBV9, with a possible D match to TRBD1 (5 bases). The V end was cut by 4 bases, the J end by 4 bases, with 14 bases between. CDR1 and CDR2 (germline): SGDLS, YYNGEE. The CDR3 is 14 residues long. The CDR3 is CASSPQVRGTEAFF. The CDR3 DNA reads as TGTGCCAGCAGCCCCCAGGTGAGGGGCACTGAAGCTTTCTTT.

The chain combines TRBV5-1 with TRBJ2-3; weak D call: TRBD2 (5 bases). V was clipped by 1 base and J by 0 bases, with 6 bases between them. Germline CDR1 SGHRS, CDR2 YFSETQ. The CDR3 spans 14 residues. CDR3 DNA: TGCGCCAGCAGCTTGCGGACTAGCACAGATACGCAGTATTTT. Its protein product is CASSLRTSTDTQYF.

The chain couples TRBV11-2 to TRBJ1-2, with a weak D call TRBD1 (5 bases). The CDR3 is 17 amino acids. Trimming stripped 0 bases from V and 8 bases from J, with 22 bases between. Germline V CDR1 and CDR2: SGHAT, FQNNGV. The CDR3 nucleotides are TGTGCCAGCAGCTTAGATCGGGGCTCGGGACCCTCGAGGGGCTACACCTTC. Translation: CASSLDRGSGPSRGYTF.

This chain joins TRBV19 and TRBJ1-2; D is ambiguous. The CDR3 sequence is 14 residues long. Germline CDR1 is LNHDA and CDR2 is SQIVND (reference sequence). Trimming left V 5 bases short and J 2 bases short, with 12 bases between. CDR3: CASSDMWQNYGYTF. CDR3 bases: TGTGCCAGTAGTGACATGTGGCAAAACTATGGCTACACCTTC.

The chain combines TRBV12-5 with TRBJ1-1; D perhaps matches TRBD1 (5 bases). V lost 7 bases to trimming and J lost 7 bases, with 10 bases between them. The CDR3 loop spans 11 amino acids. Germline lookup yields CDR1 LGHNT and CDR2 FRNRAP. The CDR3 nucleotides read TGTGCTAGTGTCGAGAGGGGTGAAGCTTTCTTT. Amino acids: CASVERGEAFF.

The genes are TRBV5-6 and TRBJ1-6, with a possible D match to TRBD1 (6 bases). CDR1 and CDR2 from the germline V gene are SGHDT and YYEEEE. CDR3 size: 15 residues. V dropped 5 bases and J dropped 7 bases, with 16 bases sitting between them. The CDR3: CASSSTGSQNSPLHF. For the CDR3, the DNA is TGTGCCAGCAGTTCTACAGGGTCTCAGAATTCACCCCTCCACTTT.

Here the CDR3 reads CASSQTGLAFFEQYF. CDR3 sequence (DNA): TGTGCCAGCAGCCAAACGGGACTAGCGTTTTTCGAGCAGTACTTC. This chain uses TRBV6-5 with TRBJ2-7; 10 nucleotides match TRBD2. V lost 6 bases, J lost 6 bases, and 11 bases stayed unmatched. The CDR3 contains 15 residues. Germline values: CDR1 MNHEY, CDR2 SVGAGI.

The chain recombines TRBV6-1 with TRBJ1-3; TRBD1 aligns across 7 bases. The length of the CDR3 is 14 residues. V lost 4 bases to trimming and J lost 7 bases; unmatched junction nucleotides: 7. CDR1 MNHNS and CDR2 SASEGT come from the germline V gene. Written as DNA, the CDR3 is TGTGCCAGCAGTGGTTTGACAGGGCGGAACACCATATATTTT. Encoded protein: CASSGLTGRNTIYF.